The clone carrying this T cell receptor beta chain was observed a handful of times. Antigen unknown. Measured with immunoSEQ multiplex PCR; TCRdb has only the in-frame clones, and not every one. The sample includes approximately 17,000 clones, 84% seen only once; the top ten take roughly 8.9%. The data were obtained in a study of PD-1 blockade in classical Hodgkin lymphoma. Study-level findings and limits: Possible causes of repertoire differences, disease activity or prior therapy, remain undefined. Relative to healthy donors, newly diagnosed patients reportedly had lower baseline TCR diversity, which was reported as lower still in relapsed/refractory patients.

This CDR3 spans 15 amino acids. Germline CDR1 is MNHEY and CDR2 is SVGAGI. V dropped 7 bases and J dropped 6 bases, with 18 bases sitting between them. Specified time point: newly diagnosed, previously untreated cHL patient sample. Serving as comparison were PBMCs from newly diagnosed, untreated classical Hodgkin lymphoma, which were sequenced alongside the relapsed/refractory trial patients. The source material was peripheral blood mononuclear cells (PBMCs). This sequence originates from a human donor with classical Hodgkin lymphoma. The V gene is TRBV6-5, the J gene TRBJ2-2; D tentatively reads TRBD1 or TRBD2 (6 bases each). Here the CDR3 reads CASTKVLGGSGELFF. The CDR3, as DNA: TGTGCCAGCACCAAGGTCCTGGGGGGCTCCGGGGAGCTGTTTTTT.